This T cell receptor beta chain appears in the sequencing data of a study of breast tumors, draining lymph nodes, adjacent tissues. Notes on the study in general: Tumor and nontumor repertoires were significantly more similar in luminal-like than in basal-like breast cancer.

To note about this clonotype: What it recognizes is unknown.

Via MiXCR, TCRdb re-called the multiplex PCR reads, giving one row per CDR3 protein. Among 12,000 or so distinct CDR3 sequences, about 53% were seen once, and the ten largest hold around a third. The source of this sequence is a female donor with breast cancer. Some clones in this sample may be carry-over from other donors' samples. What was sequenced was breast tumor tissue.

CDR3 coding DNA: TGTGCCAGCTCACCACTTGTTGGGGCCTACGAGCAGTACTTC. Its translation: CASSPLVGAYEQYF. The chain couples TRBV18 to TRBJ2-7, with D unclear. With 1 base removed from V and 2 bases from J, the gap between germline ends came to 9 bases. This CDR3 region has 14 residues. Germline V gene lookup returns CDR1 KGHSH and CDR2 LQKENI.